The rows below give T cell receptor beta chains drawn from one sample of a study of blood T cell repertoires in COVID-19. Sequencing used immunoSEQ multiplex PCR; TCRdb keeps in-frame clones, though not all of them. The sample contains around 69,000 clones, 75% to 90% of which appear only once. Sequenced input: peripheral blood. Receptors originate from a woman aged 45-60 years with active COVID-19. Both conserved end residues are part of each CDR3. A D gene is named only where the DNA matches it firmly. The size of a clone is reported for some rows only, either as once, few or many, or as a class for expanded clones.

J: TRBJ2-1; D: NA; V: TRBV7-3; size: NA; CDR3: CASSRVGGEVLNEQFF; DNA: TGTGCCAGCAGCCGGGTGGGTGGGGAGGTGTTAAATGAACAGTTCTTC
J: TRBJ1-1; D: NA; V: TRBV27; size: NA; CDR3: CASSFGGSEAFF; DNA: TGTGCCAGCTCGTTTGGGGGGTCTGAAGCTTTCTTT
J: TRBJ2-5; D: NA; V: TRBV30; size: NA; CDR3: CAWVNRETQYF; DNA: TGTGCCTGGGTGAATCGGGAGACCCAGTACTTC
J: TRBJ1-2; D: NA; V: TRBV5-1; size: NA; CDR3: CASSSGNRDGYTF; DNA: TGCGCCAGCAGCTCGGGAAATCGGGATGGCTACACCTTC
J: TRBJ1-4; D: TRBD1; V: TRBV4-1; size: NA; CDR3: CASSQDSGTGDEKLFF; DNA: TGCGCCAGCAGCCAAGATTCCGGGACAGGGGATGAAAAACTGTTTTTT
J: TRBJ2-3; D: NA; V: TRBV20-1; size: NA; CDR3: CSANRDDTQYF; DNA: TGCAGTGCAAACAGGGACGATACGCAGTATTTT
J: TRBJ1-5; D: NA; V: TRBV11-2; size: NA; CDR3: CASPTGGGSPYSNQPQHF; DNA: TGTGCCAGTCCGACTGGGGGGGGATCCCCTTATAGCAATCAGCCCCAGCATTTT
J: TRBJ2-3; D: NA; V: TRBV18; size: NA; CDR3: CASSPPDNTDTQYF; DNA: TGTGCCAGCTCACCACCGGACAACACAGATACGCAGTATTTT
J: TRBJ2-7; D: NA; V: TRBV29-1; size: NA; CDR3: CSVVISTGIHEQYF; DNA: TGCAGCGTTGTGATCAGTACAGGGATCCACGAGCAGTACTTC
J: TRBJ2-3; D: NA; V: TRBV5-1; size: NA; CDR3: CASSFPGVSDTQYF; DNA: TGCGCCAGCAGCTTCCCAGGGGTCTCAGATACGCAGTATTTT
J: TRBJ1-4; D: NA; V: TRBV2; size: NA; CDR3: CASSVSGATNEKLFF; DNA: TGTGCCAGCAGTGTGTCAGGTGCAACTAATGAAAAACTGTTTTTT
J: TRBJ2-7; D: TRBD2; V: TRBV28; size: once; CDR3: CASRPNGRTYEQYF; DNA: TGTGCCAGCAGACCAAACGGGAGGACCTACGAGCAGTACTTC
J: TRBJ1-1; D: NA; V: TRBV7-2; size: NA; CDR3: CASSFIGDEAFF; DNA: TGTGCCAGCAGCTTTATCGGGGATGAAGCTTTCTTT
J: TRBJ2-5; D: TRBD2; V: TRBV9; size: NA; CDR3: CASSVGASGRGETQYF; DNA: TGTGCCAGCAGCGTAGGGGCTAGCGGGAGAGGAGAGACCCAGTACTTC
J: TRBJ2-6; D: TRBD2; V: TRBV28; size: NA; CDR3: CASSEGGAGANVLTF; DNA: TGTGCCAGCAGCGAGGGAGGGGCTGGGGCCAACGTCCTGACTTTC
J: TRBJ1-5; D: NA; V: TRBV5-1; size: NA; CDR3: CASSPRGGNQPQHF; DNA: TGCGCCAGCAGCCCCAGGGGTGGCAATCAGCCCCAGCATTTT